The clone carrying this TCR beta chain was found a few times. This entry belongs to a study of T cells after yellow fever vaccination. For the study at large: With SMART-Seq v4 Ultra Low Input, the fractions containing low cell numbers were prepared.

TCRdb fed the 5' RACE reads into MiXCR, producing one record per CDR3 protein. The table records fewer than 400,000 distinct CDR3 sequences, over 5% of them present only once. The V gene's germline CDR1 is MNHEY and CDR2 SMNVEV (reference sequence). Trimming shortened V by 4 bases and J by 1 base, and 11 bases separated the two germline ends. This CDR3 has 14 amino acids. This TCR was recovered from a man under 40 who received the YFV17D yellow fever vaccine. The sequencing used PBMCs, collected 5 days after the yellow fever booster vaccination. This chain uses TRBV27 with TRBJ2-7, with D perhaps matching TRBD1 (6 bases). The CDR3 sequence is CASSSRDKSYEQYF. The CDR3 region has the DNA TGTGCCAGCAGTTCCAGGGACAAGTCCTACGAGCAGTACTTC.